This T cell receptor (beta chain) was recovered during a study of T cells in Graves' hyperthyroidism and ophthalmopathy. General observations from the study: Ophthalmopathy cases were set apart from stable hyperthyroidism by a 13 V-J model. Ophthalmopathy prediction by the model preceded onset by a median approximately 5.9 months. Researchers found most expanded thyroid clonotypes above 0.001 in blood as well.

This clonotype was counted at least ten times. Its antigen is as yet unknown. The CDR3 spans 14 residues. Trimming left V 0 bases short and J 2 bases short, with 7 bases between. Per the germline V gene, CDR1 is LGHNA and CDR2 is YSLEER. Regions amplified from RNA transcripts were the TCR beta CDR3 regions. HTBI primers were employed in a first-round RT-PCR of the TCR CDR3. TCRdb redid the calling of the multiplex PCR reads with MiXCR, one entry per CDR3 protein. The sample yields 490,000 or so distinct CDR3 sequences, 46% seen once. V and J are TRBV4-3 and TRBJ1-2, with D possibly TRBD1 on 6 matching bases. Source material: peripheral blood or thyroid tissue (not recorded which). This receptor was obtained from an adult woman with Graves' disease, either hyperthyroidism or ophthalmopathy (not recorded which). The CDR3 is CASSQDRGNYGYTF. In nucleotides, the CDR3 is TGCGCCAGCAGCCAAGATAGGGGGAACTATGGCTACACCTTC.